A selection of T cell receptor beta chains follows, all from one sample in a study of blood T cells in healthy people across ages. MiXCR was run by TCRdb on the 5' RACE reads, yielding one entry per CDR3 protein. The sample includes around 800,000 distinct CDR3 sequences, about 42% seen only once; the top ten take about a fifth. The sample comprised blood. The receptor source for this set is a man in his sixties in good health. CDR3s include the opening cysteine and the closing phenylalanine or tryptophan. A D gene is named only where the DNA matches it firmly. Not all rows give a size; the values are once, few, many and, for expanded clones, a class.

CDR3aa	CDR3nt	j_gene	d_gene	v_gene	abundance
CASSWVGGGTDTQYF	TGTGCCAGCAGCTGGGTCGGGGGGGGCACAGATACGCAGTATTTT	TRBJ2-3	TRBD2	TRBV7-2	.
CASSYGSEVYEQYF	TGTGCCAGCAGTTACGGGTCGGAAGTCTACGAGCAGTACTTC	TRBJ2-7	.	TRBV6-5	.
CASSQEPGNYGYTF	TGTGCCAGCAGCCAAGAACCCGGAAACTATGGCTACACCTTC	TRBJ1-2	.	TRBV3-1	.
CASIGQGKTYEQYF	TGTGCCAGCATCGGACAGGGGAAGACCTACGAGCAGTACTTC	TRBJ2-7	TRBD1	TRBV6-6	few
CSAKGDSYFVNQPQHF	TGCAGTGCTAAAGGAGACAGTTATTTCGTCAATCAGCCCCAGCATTTT	TRBJ1-5	.	TRBV20-1	few
CASTSGTSGEQYF	TGTGCTAGCACCTCTGGGACTAGCGGCGAGCAGTACTTC	TRBJ2-7	TRBD2	TRBV12-3/TRBV12-4	few
CASREDTFGYNSPLHF	TGTGCCAGCAGAGAGGACACCTTTGGGTATAATTCACCCCTCCACTTT	TRBJ1-6	.	TRBV6-1	few
CASRTGQGYGDEQFF	TGTGCCAGCAGAACCGGACAGGGGTATGGCGATGAGCAGTTCTTC	TRBJ2-1	TRBD1	TRBV11-2	.
CASSPLNDEQFF	TGTGCCAGCAGTCCCTTGAACGATGAGCAGTTCTTC	TRBJ2-1	.	TRBV12-3/TRBV12-4	.
CASSHFSTYEQYF	TGTGCCAGCAGCCACTTCAGCACCTACGAGCAGTACTTC	TRBJ2-7	.	TRBV3-1	.
CASQAGGPEREQFF	TGCGCCAGCCAGGCGGGGGGACCCGAGCGGGAGCAGTTCTTC	TRBJ2-1	TRBD2	TRBV5-1	.
CSVVESMNTEAFF	TGCAGCGTTGTTGAGTCTATGAACACTGAAGCTTTCTTT	TRBJ1-1	.	TRBV29-1	.
CASSEEGAGFHIQYF	TGCGCCAGCAGTGAGGAGGGAGCAGGATTCCACATTCAGTACTTC	TRBJ2-4	.	TRBV10-1	few
CASSLVGGGLFF	TGTGCCAGCAGTTTGGTCGGGGGCGGGCTGTTTTTT	TRBJ2-2	.	TRBV12-3/TRBV12-4	few
CASKPVVTGTGSTYEQYF	TGTGCCAGCAAACCTGTTGTGACCGGGACAGGGAGTACCTACGAGCAGTACTTC	TRBJ2-7	TRBD1	TRBV2	.
CSGDRGDYEQYF	TGCAGTGGGGACAGGGGAGACTACGAGCAGTACTTC	TRBJ2-7	TRBD1	TRBV20-1	few
CASAGGAGTEQFF	TGTGCCAGCGCGGGAGGGGCCGGGACTGAGCAGTTCTTC	TRBJ2-1	TRBD2	TRBV2	.
CSQSRGGQGETQYF	TGCAGCCAGTCCCGGGGGGGGCAGGGAGAGACCCAGTACTTC	TRBJ2-5	TRBD2	TRBV20-1	few
CARSSLGGRAQYF	TGTGCCCGCAGTTCCCTGGGGGGGCGGGCCCAGTACTTC	TRBJ2-5	.	TRBV27	.
CSARDPRRGGTDTQYF	TGCAGTGCTAGAGACCCGAGGCGGGGGGGCACAGATACGCAGTATTTT	TRBJ2-3	TRBD2	TRBV20-1	.
CASSGLAGGEDTQYF	TGTGCCAGCAGCGGACTAGCGGGGGGGGAAGATACGCAGTATTTT	TRBJ2-3	TRBD2	TRBV7-3	few
CAWNPEGVRMKGYTF	TGTGCCTGGAACCCAGAGGGGGTTCGAATGAAAGGCTACACCTTC	TRBJ1-2	.	TRBV30	.
CASSLGSPGRRQETQYF	TGTGCCAGCAGCTTGGGGAGCCCAGGGAGGAGACAAGAGACCCAGTACTTC	TRBJ2-5	.	TRBV5-8	.
CASSSRGQGRPDTQYF	TGTGCCAGCAGCTCGAGGGGACAGGGGAGGCCAGATACGCAGTATTTT	TRBJ2-3	TRBD1	TRBV7-2	.
CASSPTWGGGRETQYF	TGTGCCAGCAGCCCCACGTGGGGAGGGGGCCGTGAGACCCAGTACTTC	TRBJ2-5	.	TRBV7-8	once
CASSFRQSSYNEQFF	TGTGCCAGCAGTTTCCGACAGAGCTCCTACAATGAGCAGTTCTTC	TRBJ2-1	.	TRBV7-9	many
CAISESEGAAGYTF	TGTGCCATCAGTGAGTCCGAGGGGGCTGCTGGCTACACCTTC	TRBJ1-2	TRBD1	TRBV10-3	.
CASSDPGTRGNEQYF	TGTGCCAGCAGTGACCCCGGGACTAGAGGTAATGAGCAGTACTTC	TRBJ2-7	TRBD2	TRBV6-1	.
CASSYLTGGYEQYF	TGTGCCAGCAGCTACTTGACAGGGGGCTACGAGCAGTACTTC	TRBJ2-7	TRBD1	TRBV11-3	.
CASSRQEGGVGGKAGEQYF	TGTGCCAGCAGCCGCCAGGAAGGAGGGGTCGGGGGGAAGGCAGGCGAGCAGTACTTC	TRBJ2-7	TRBD2	TRBV13	.
CASRQGLNNEQFF	TGTGCCAGCCGACAGGGACTTAACAATGAGCAGTTCTTC	TRBJ2-1	.	TRBV27	few
CSVAGTDPTNEKLFF	TGCAGCGTTGCCGGGACGGACCCAACTAATGAAAAACTGTTTTTT	TRBJ1-4	.	TRBV29-1	.
CSARDPHGSSYNERFF	TGCAGTGCTAGAGACCCACATGGGAGCTCCTACAATGAGCGGTTCTTC	TRBJ2-1	.	TRBV20-1	.
CASTPRGTGGEQYF	TGTGCCAGCACCCCCCGGGGGACAGGAGGAGAGCAGTACTTC	TRBJ2-7	TRBD1	TRBV12-3/TRBV12-4	few
CASSFPATSEQFF	TGCGCCAGCAGCTTCCCAGCTACAAGTGAGCAGTTCTTC	TRBJ2-1	.	TRBV5-1	.
CSAPQGLNTEAFF	TGCAGTGCTCCCCAGGGGTTGAACACTGAAGCTTTCTTT	TRBJ1-1	.	TRBV20-1	.
CASSSGFRNTEAFF	TGCGCCAGCAGCTCAGGGTTCCGGAACACTGAAGCTTTCTTT	TRBJ1-1	.	TRBV4-3	few
CASSYGLVTDTQYF	TGTGCCAGCAGTTACGGGCTAGTTACAGATACGCAGTATTTT	TRBJ2-3	.	TRBV6-5	.
CASSSQGIDTEAFF	TGTGCCAGCAGCTCACAGGGGATAGACACTGAAGCTTTCTTT	TRBJ1-1	TRBD1	TRBV11-2	.
CASSLGLRGRETQYF	TGCGCCAGCAGCTTGGGTCTCAGGGGGAGGGAGACCCAGTACTTC	TRBJ2-5	.	TRBV5-1	.
CASSLGQGAGNTEAFF	TGCGCCAGCAGTCTCGGACAGGGGGCCGGGAACACTGAAGCTTTCTTT	TRBJ1-1	TRBD1	TRBV5-1	.
CASSVALRQSYNEQYF	TGTGCCAGCAGCGTAGCTCTTAGGCAGTCTTACAATGAGCAGTACTTC	TRBJ2-7	.	TRBV9	.
CASSGVQNTEAFF	TGTGCCAGCAGCGGGGTTCAGAACACTGAAGCTTTCTTT	TRBJ1-1	.	TRBV7-2	.
CASSYSPQGQGYNEQFF	TGTGCCAGCAGTTACTCTCCGCAGGGACAGGGATACAATGAGCAGTTCTTC	TRBJ2-1	TRBD1	TRBV6-5	few
CAISLNGGDAQYF	TGTGCCATCAGCCTTAACGGGGGAGATGCGCAGTATTTT	TRBJ2-3	.	TRBV10-3	.
CSARSTGLGGNQPQHF	TGCAGTGCTAGATCAACGGGCCTGGGCGGCAATCAGCCCCAGCATTTT	TRBJ1-5	.	TRBV20-1	.
CASRTSGGTTDTQYF	TGCGCCAGCAGGACTAGCGGGGGAACTACAGATACGCAGTATTTT	TRBJ2-3	TRBD2	TRBV28	.
CASSPGGPRDTQYF	TGTGCCAGCAGTCCGGGGGGCCCGCGGGATACGCAGTATTTT	TRBJ2-3	.	TRBV7-2	few
CASSTSGNYGYTF	TGTGCCAGCAGCACCTCCGGGAATTATGGCTACACCTTC	TRBJ1-2	.	TRBV7-9	few
CSADNTEAFF	TGCAGCGCCGATAACACTGAAGCTTTCTTT	TRBJ1-1	.	TRBV29-1	.